These T cell receptor beta chains were read from a single sample in a study of shared clonotypes between healthy human individuals. The data were produced by immunoSEQ multiplex PCR, yet TCRdb's version contains in-frame clones alone and is incomplete. The sample includes approximately 530,000 clones, more than 95% of them seen just once. The sequencing sample was made of naive CD4+ T cells sorted from blood. All receptors come from a woman aged 25 to 39 in good health. Both conserved end residues are part of each CDR3. D genes are given only for firm matches. Some rows mark clone size as missing; the rest say once, few, many or name a class of expanded clone.

D,size,V,J,DNA,CDR3
NA,NA,TRBV5-4,TRBJ2-2,TGTGCCAGCAGCTTGGTTGGGGGCGGGGAGCTGTTTTTT,CASSLVGGGELFF
NA,NA,TRBV12-1,TRBJ2-7,TGTGCCAGCAGCTTTGGGGGACAGGGGGCTGTCGAGCAGTACTTC,CASSFGGQGAVEQYF
NA,NA,TRBV13,TRBJ2-7,TGTGCCAGCAGCGAAGACCCTGACGAGCAGTACTTC,CASSEDPDEQYF
TRBD1,many,TRBV11-3,TRBJ2-1,TGTGCCAGCAGCTGGACCGGGACAGGGAGTTCTAATGAGCAGTTCTTC,CASSWTGTGSSNEQFF
NA,NA,TRBV5-1,TRBJ2-1,TGCGCCAGCAGCGCAAATGAACCTTTTTCCAATGAGCAGTTCTTC,CASSANEPFSNEQFF
NA,NA,TRBV9,TRBJ2-1,TGTGCCAGCAGCGCAGCGGGCCCCGGGGGCCATGAGCAGTTCTTC,CASSAAGPGGHEQFF
TRBD1,NA,TRBV5-1,TRBJ1-1,TGCGCCAGCAGCTTACTTCCCACCGGGACAGGGCCCACTGAAGCTTTCTTT,CASSLLPTGTGPTEAFF
NA,NA,TRBV5-6,TRBJ2-5,TGTGCCAGCAGCCCCTTACTAGAGGGGGGAGAGACCCAGTACTTC,CASSPLLEGGETQYF
TRBD2,NA,TRBV7-9,TRBJ2-1,TGTGCCAGCAGCTTGGGACTAGCGGGAGTGTTTGAGCAGTTCTTC,CASSLGLAGVFEQFF
TRBD1,NA,TRBV11-2,TRBJ2-7,TGTGCCAGCAGCCTCCTGGACAGGGGGGGAAGCTCCTACGAGCAGTACTTC,CASSLLDRGGSSYEQYF
TRBD2,once,TRBV9,TRBJ2-7,TGTGCCAGCAGCGCGACTAGCGGGAGGATGAACTTC,CASSATSGRMNF
TRBD2,NA,TRBV7-7,TRBJ2-7,TGTGCCAGCAGCTTAGCACTAGCGGGAGTGGACGAGCAGTACTTC,CASSLALAGVDEQYF
NA,NA,TRBV11-2,TRBJ2-1,TGTGCCAGCAGCCTATTAGAGATGCAGTTCTTC,CASSLLEMQFF
NA,NA,TRBV18,TRBJ2-7,TGTGCCAGCTCACCACAGGACTCGGCAACCTACGAGCAGTACTTC,CASSPQDSATYEQYF
NA,NA,TRBV11-2,TRBJ2-5,TGTGCCAGCAGCAGAGGAAGCGCTGAAGAGACCCAGTACTTC,CASSRGSAEETQYF
TRBD2,NA,TRBV28,TRBJ2-7,TGTGCCAGCAGTTTGGGAGGGACCCCCTACGAGCAGTACTTC,CASSLGGTPYEQYF
NA,NA,TRBV6-1,TRBJ2-1,TGTGCCAGCACCTTAAGGGGTCGGGATGAGCAGTTCTTC,CASTLRGRDEQFF
TRBD2,once,TRBV11-2,TRBJ2-1,TGTGCCAGCAGCTTCAGACTAGCGGGGGGTTACAATGAGCAGTTCTTC,CASSFRLAGGYNEQFF
NA,NA,TRBV19,TRBJ1-2,TGTGCCAGTAGTATAGGGGGATTGCTGGATGGCTACACCTTC,CASSIGGLLDGYTF
NA,NA,TRBV2,TRBJ2-6,TGTGCCAGCAGTGAAGCGGGGTACTCTGGGGCCAACGTCCTGACTTTC,CASSEAGYSGANVLTF
TRBD2,NA,TRBV6-4,TRBJ2-3,TGTGCCAGCAGTGAGGTGAGGGAGGGTTCAGATACGCAGTATTTT,CASSEVREGSDTQYF
NA,NA,TRBV29-1,TRBJ2-2,TGCAGCGTTGAGACACCGAACACCGGGGAGCTGTTTTTT,CSVETPNTGELFF
NA,NA,TRBV11-2,TRBJ2-7,TGTGCCAGCAGCCTGACCACAGTGGGCTACGAGCAGTACTTC,CASSLTTVGYEQYF
TRBD2,NA,TRBV28,TRBJ2-5,TGTGCCAGCAGCCCCCCGGGGGGGACCGAGACCCAGTACTTC,CASSPPGGTETQYF
TRBD2,NA,TRBV2,TRBJ2-7,TGTGCCAGCAGTCCGGGACTAGCGATTCACGAGCAGTACTTC,CASSPGLAIHEQYF
NA,once,TRBV7-2,TRBJ1-5,TGTGCCAGCAGCTTAGCTTCCCATCAGCCCCAGCATTTT,CASSLASHQPQHF
NA,NA,TRBV28,TRBJ1-1,TGTGCCAGCACCACCCCGGGAGGAGAGGCTTTCTTT,CASTTPGGEAFF
NA,NA,TRBV28,TRBJ2-7,TGTGCAGGAAGGCACTTACCGGACGAGCAGTACTTC,CAGRHLPDEQYF
TRBD1,NA,TRBV6-1,TRBJ1-5,TGTGCCAGCAGTGAAGGGCAGGGGGTTGCTCAGCCCCAGCATTTT,CASSEGQGVAQPQHF
NA,NA,TRBV7-2,TRBJ2-3,TGTGCCAGCAGCTTGTCGGGGGCCCTAATAAATACGCAGTATTTT,CASSLSGALINTQYF
NA,NA,TRBV30,TRBJ1-1,TGTGCCTGGACCGGGGGTCCTGAAGCTTTCTTT,CAWTGGPEAFF
NA,NA,TRBV9,TRBJ2-1,TGTGCCAGCAGCGTAGATCAGCGGATCTCCTACAATGAGCAGTTCTTC,CASSVDQRISYNEQFF
NA,once,TRBV28,TRBJ2-7,TGTGCCAGCAGTATACAGACTTTTCACGAGCAGTACTTC,CASSIQTFHEQYF
NA,NA,TRBV29-1,TRBJ2-7,TGCAGCGTTGCCGCCATGGACGGAAGCTCCTACGAGCAGTACTTC,CSVAAMDGSSYEQYF
TRBD1,NA,TRBV28,TRBJ2-1,TGTGCCAGCAGTTTATTGGGGACAGGGATCCCTAATGAGCAGTTCTTC,CASSLLGTGIPNEQFF
NA,NA,TRBV5-6,TRBJ2-1,TGTGCCAGCAGCTTGGCTACCTCCTACAATGAGCAGTTCTTC,CASSLATSYNEQFF
NA,NA,TRBV28,TRBJ2-2,TGTGCCAGCAGTTTCAGGGGTGGGAACACCGGGGAGCTGTTTTTT,CASSFRGGNTGELFF
TRBD2,NA,TRBV10-2,TRBJ2-1,TGCGCCAGCAGGGGACTAGCGGGAGACAGATCCTACAATGAGCAGTTCTTC,CASRGLAGDRSYNEQFF
NA,NA,TRBV7-2,TRBJ2-1,TGTGCCAGCAGCCGCCCACGGTCCAGGGAGCAGTTCTTC,CASSRPRSREQFF
NA,few,TRBV7-9,TRBJ1-5,TGTGCCAGCAGTAACAGCAATCAGCCCCAGCATTTT,CASSNSNQPQHF
NA,NA,TRBV2,TRBJ2-7,TGTGCCAGTACAGATGTGGGATTCCCATACGAGCAGTACTTC,CASTDVGFPYEQYF
TRBD1,few,TRBV19,TRBJ1-5,TGTGCCAGTAGTAGTACAGGGACAGGCAATCAGCCCCAGCATTTT,CASSSTGTGNQPQHF
TRBD2,NA,TRBV19,TRBJ2-7,TGTGCCAGCAGGACTAGCGGAACCTACGAGCAGTACTTC,CASRTSGTYEQYF
NA,NA,TRBV5-4,TRBJ2-7,TGTGCCAGCAGCACCAGGGGAAAGTACGAGCAGTACTTC,CASSTRGKYEQYF
TRBD1,NA,TRBV4-1,TRBJ1-1,TGCGCCAGCAGCCAAGCCGAAATGACAGGGGGGGTGAACACTGAAGCTTTCTTT,CASSQAEMTGGVNTEAFF
TRBD1,once,TRBV7-9,TRBJ2-7,TGTGCCAGCAGCAGAGACAGGGCAGAGTCCTACGAGCAGTACTTC,CASSRDRAESYEQYF
NA,NA,TRBV30,TRBJ2-7,TGTGCCTGGAGTCCCCAACAGGGTTACGAGCAGTACTTC,CAWSPQQGYEQYF